This passage covers 30 T cell receptor beta chains from one sample sequenced in a study of blood T cell repertoires in COVID-19. The protocol was immunoSEQ multiplex PCR, while the TCRdb copy is restricted to in-frame clones and leaves out a portion. The top ten clones hold around 16% of a sample with about 150,000 clones, 80% to 90% of them seen once. Source material: peripheral blood. These receptors all come from a woman in her thirties or forties with acute or convalescent COVID-19.

The gene calls are TRBV2 and TRBJ1-5, with D possibly TRBD1 on 5 matching bases. Germline CDR1 and CDR2: SNHLY and FYNNEI. The germline V and J ends were trimmed by 3 bases and 11 bases, with 8 bases remaining between them. The CDR3 sequence is 11 residues long. The chain's CDR3 is CASSDHRTQHF. The CDR3 bases are TGTGCCAGCAGTGACCACAGGACCCAGCATTTT.

This rearrangement joins TRBV9 to TRBJ2-2; a weak D match, TRBD2 (5 bases). The length of the CDR3 is 16 residues. CDR1 SGDLS and CDR2 YYNGEE come from the germline V gene. Trimming took 4 bases from V and 1 from J, leaving 14 bases between them. The CDR3: CASSTLSDWNTGELFF. The CDR3 DNA reads as TGTGCCAGCAGCACTCTATCGGACTGGAACACCGGGGAGCTGTTTTTT.

This chain links TRBV6-5 with TRBJ1-3; D gene ambiguous. Trimming shortened V by 1 base and J by 2 bases, and 9 bases separated the two germline ends. Looked up from germline, CDR1 is MNHEY and CDR2 is SVGAGI. The CDR3 consists of 15 residues. In nucleotides, the CDR3 is TGTGCCAGCAGTTACTTCGGGGTCCCTGGAAACACCATATATTTT. This codes for CASSYFGVPGNTIYF.

The chain uses TRBV9 and TRBJ2-3; TRBD1 might be the D (5 bases). This CDR3 is 14 amino acids long. V was shortened by 0 bases and J by 4 bases, with 9 bases between the two germline ends. Germline V CDR1 and CDR2: SGDLS, YYNGEE. Written as DNA, the CDR3 is TGTGCCAGCAGCGTAGGCAAGGGGTCAGATACGCAGTATTTT. Its translation is CASSVGKGSDTQYF.

The chain links TRBV2 to TRBJ1-5, with 8 bases matching TRBD1. This CDR3 comprises 14 residues. V lost 4 bases, J lost 6 bases, and 5 bases stayed unmatched. Germline CDR1 is SNHLY and CDR2 is FYNNEI. CDR3 DNA sequence: TGTGCCAGCAGTGTGAGGACAGGGTTTCAGCCCCAGCATTTT. This translates into CASSVRTGFQPQHF.

The chain carries TRBV2 and TRBJ1-5; D is possibly TRBD1 (5 bases). CDR3 length: 15 residues. V was cut by 2 bases and J by 7 bases, with 15 bases left in between. Looked up from germline, CDR1 is SNHLY and CDR2 is FYNNEI. The CDR3 region is CASSEFGGMSQPQHF. For the CDR3, the DNA is TGTGCCAGCAGTGAATTCGGGGGGATGAGCCAGCCCCAGCATTTT.

The gene calls are TRBV19 and TRBJ1-1; 7 nucleotides match TRBD1. V lost 6 bases, J lost 0 bases, and 7 bases stayed unmatched. From germline, CDR1 is LNHDA and CDR2 SQIVND (reference sequence). This CDR3 spans 15 amino acids. The DNA of the CDR3 is TGTGCCAGTAGCGGGACAGCTACCATGAACACTGAAGCTTTCTTT. Its translation: CASSGTATMNTEAFF.

This clone was detected only a few times. The chain couples TRBV6-5 to TRBJ1-6; 9 bases match TRBD1. The CDR3 totals 15 residues. Germline CDR1 reads MNHEY; CDR2 reads SVGAGI. V shed 6 bases, J shed 14 bases, and the junction held 14 bases outside the gene matches. The CDR3, as DNA: TGTGCCAGCAGCGTCGCCGGGACAGGGTGGTTTTCCCTCCACTTT. Its translation: CASSVAGTGWFSLHF.

V and J are TRBV7-3 and TRBJ2-3, with D tentatively TRBD1 (6 bases). Trimming shortened V by 2 bases and J by 6 bases, and 18 bases separated the two germline ends. This CDR3 has 16 amino acids. Germline values: CDR1 SGHTA, CDR2 FQGTGA. As DNA, the CDR3 is TGTGCCAGCAGCTTAGTCTCTTCAGGGGCGGGCGATACGCAGTATTTT. Translating gives CASSLVSSGAGDTQYF.

The rearrangement uses TRBV9 and TRBJ2-2; 10 positions match TRBD2. The CDR3 spans 19 residues. The germline V gene encodes CDR1 SGDLS and CDR2 YYNGEE. Losses at the gene ends were 3 bases for V and 0 bases for J; bases not matched to a gene: 11. The CDR3 region is CASSGVVETSGSNTGELFF. In DNA, the CDR3 is TGTGCCAGCAGCGGAGTGGTGGAGACTAGCGGGTCGAACACCGGGGAGCTGTTTTTT. The complete variable domain, with remaining parts taken from reference TRBV9 and TRBJ2-2, reads DSGVTQTPKHLITATGQRVTLRCSPRSGDLSVYWYQQSLDQGLQFLIQYYNGEERAKGNILERFSAQQFPDLHSELNLSSLELGDSALYFCASSGVVETSGSNTGELFFGEGSRLTVL.

The rearrangement uses TRBV10-3 and TRBJ2-1; D is perhaps TRBD2 (7 bases). Trimming pared 4 bases from V and 15 bases from J, leaving 16 bases between. The CDR3 totals 12 residues. Per the germline V gene, CDR1 is ENHRY and CDR2 is SYGVKD. CDR3 in amino acids: CAISGRGAILFF. CDR3 nucleotides: TGTGCCATCAGTGGCCGGGGGGCGATTCTGTTCTTC.

This chain links TRBV4-1 with TRBJ1-2; D is unresolved. The CDR3 covers 14 residues. V lost 2 bases and J lost 0, with 7 bases in between. Looked up from germline, CDR1 is MGHRA and CDR2 is YSYEKL. The DNA for the CDR3 is TGCGCCAGCAGCCAAACAGAAGCTAACTATGGCTACACCTTC. Its translation: CASSQTEANYGYTF.

The V call is TRBV19, the J call TRBJ2-7; tentatively, D is TRBD1 (5 bases). Germline values: CDR1 LNHDA, CDR2 SQIVND (reference sequence). Trimming took 2 bases from V and 3 from J, leaving 8 bases between them. The CDR3 is 13 residues long. The CDR3 DNA sequence: TGTGCCAGTAGTATAACAGGCGGCTACGAGCAGTACTTC. Translating it yields CASSITGGYEQYF. The variable domain in full, completed from reference TRBV19 and TRBJ2-7, reads DGGITQSPKYLFRKEGQNVTLSCEQNLNHDAMYWYRQDPGQGLRLIYYSQIVNDFQKGDIAEGYSVSREKKESFPLTVTSAQKNPTAFYLCASSITGGYEQYFGPGTRLTVT.

V gene TRBV5-6 combines with J gene TRBJ2-7, with TRBD2 matching 10 bases. CDR1 and CDR2 from the germline V gene are SGHDT and YYEEEE. V shed 6 bases, J shed 2 bases, and the junction held 5 bases outside the gene matches. The length of the CDR3 is 14 residues. DNA for the CDR3: TGTGCCAGCACCCCGGGACTAGCGACCTACGAGCAGTACTTC. Its translation: CASTPGLATYEQYF. Based on the CDR3 plus reference TRBV5-6 and TRBJ2-7, the full variable domain is DAGVTQSPTHLIKTRGQQVTLRCSPKSGHDTVSWYQQALGQGPQFIFQYYEEEERQRGNFPDRFSGHQFPNYSSELNVNALLLGDSALYLCASTPGLATYEQYFGPGTRLTVT.

The rearrangement links TRBV7-2 to TRBJ2-7; 9 positions match TRBD2. CDR1 SGHTA and CDR2 FQGNSA come from the germline V gene. There are 12 residues in the CDR3. The trim removed 5 bases at V and 6 bases at J, leaving 2 bases unmatched. The CDR3 sequence is CASSASGIEQYF. The CDR3 coding sequence is TGTGCCAGCAGCGCTAGCGGGATCGAGCAGTACTTC.

The J gene is TRBJ2-4, the V gene TRBV10-1, with 9 bases identical to TRBD1. This CDR3 comprises 13 residues. Trimming took 9 bases from V and 9 from J; bases not matched to a gene: 9. The germline V gene has CDR1 WNHNN and CDR2 SYGVQD (reference sequence). The chain's CDR3 is CASARDRVSIQYF. CDR3 coding DNA: TGCGCCAGTGCCCGGGACAGGGTATCCATTCAGTACTTC.

V and J are TRBV2 and TRBJ2-7; the D gene is possibly TRBD2 (5 bases). Germline assignment: CDR1 SNHLY and CDR2 FYNNEI. This CDR3 is 13 amino acids long. The V end was cut by 4 bases, the J end by 3 bases, with 10 bases between. Here the CDR3 DNA reads TGTGCCAGCAGTGGTAGAGGGTACTACGAGCAGTACTTC. Translated: CASSGRGYYEQYF.

This rearrangement joins TRBV27 to TRBJ1-1, with TRBD1 as a possible D gene (5 bases). In germline, CDR1 is MNHEY, CDR2 SMNVEV (reference sequence). V lost 3 bases and J lost 8, with 13 bases in between. The CDR3 has 13 residues. The CDR3: CASSFEAGREAFF. The CDR3 nucleotides are TGTGCCAGCAGTTTTGAGGCGGGGCGAGAAGCTTTCTTT.

The genes are TRBV10-3 and TRBJ2-3, with D unresolved. The germline V gene has CDR1 ENHRY and CDR2 SYGVKD. The CDR3 has 14 amino acids. V lost 7 bases, J lost 2 bases, and 13 bases lay in between. This CDR3 is CAITLDGFTDTQYF. CDR3 DNA: TGTGCCATCACTCTTGACGGGTTCACAGATACGCAGTATTTT.

The rearrangement joins TRBV5-4 to TRBJ1-2, with a tentative D call TRBD1 (6 bases). Trimming pared 2 bases from V and 0 bases from J, leaving 23 bases between. CDR1 and CDR2 from the germline V gene are SGHNT and YYREEE (reference sequence). The CDR3 loop spans 19 amino acids. The CDR3 region is CASSFDIIPGQTANYGYTF. Written as DNA, the CDR3 is TGTGCCAGCAGCTTCGATATTATCCCTGGACAGACAGCTAACTATGGCTACACCTTC.

This chain links TRBV5-4 with TRBJ2-1; tentatively, D is TRBD2 (7 bases). The CDR3 is made up of 16 amino acids. Germline CDR1 is SGHNT and CDR2 is YYREEE (reference sequence). V was trimmed by 0 bases and J by 4 bases, leaving 14 bases between them. CDR3 in DNA: TGTGCCAGCAGCTTGGATCCCGGGGGGCTTTACAATGAGCAGTTCTTC. Its translation: CASSLDPGGLYNEQFF.

The rearrangement links TRBV3-1 (or the pseudogene TRBV3-2) to TRBJ1-2; D not certain. Trimming cost V 1 base and J 3 bases, with 9 bases left between them. Germline loops: CDR1 LGHDT, CDR2 YNNKEL (reference sequence). The CDR3 has 14 amino acids. The chain's CDR3 is CASSQVNTHYGYTF. CDR3 DNA: TGTGCCAGCAGCCAAGTGAACACGCACTATGGCTACACCTTC.

The chain combines TRBV11-2 with TRBJ1-1; D not resolved. With 7 bases removed from V and 6 bases from J, the gap between germline ends came to 12 bases. Germline assignment: CDR1 SGHAT and CDR2 FQNNGV. There are 12 residues in the CDR3. The CDR3 bases are TGTGCCAGCACCGTCGCGGTCTCTGAAGCTTTCTTT. It yields the protein CASTVAVSEAFF.

The rearrangement uses TRBV6-5 and TRBJ2-1; 8 bases are shared with TRBD2. Germline CDR1 is MNHEY and CDR2 is SVGAGI. This CDR3 is built from 15 residues. V shed 6 bases, J shed 5 bases, and the junction held 9 bases outside the gene matches. This CDR3 is CASRGPAGGDNEQFF. CDR3 DNA: TGTGCCAGCAGAGGGCCCGCGGGAGGAGACAATGAGCAGTTCTTC.

This clone was observed once. The gene calls are TRBV30 and TRBJ1-5; 9 bases are shared with TRBD1. From germline, CDR1 is GTSNPN and CDR2 SVGIG (reference sequence). J lost 7 bases, V lost 3 bases, and 7 bases had no gene match. The CDR3 runs 14 residues. The CDR3 DNA reads TGTGCCTGGAGCGCTGACAGGGGGTTCCAGCCCCAGCATTTT. It codes for CAWSADRGFQPQHF.

This clone has more than one count but fewer than ten. The chain carries TRBV6-6 and TRBJ2-2; D is unresolved. Trimming removed 2 bases from V and 0 bases from J, with 7 bases in between. This CDR3 spans 15 amino acids. Germline V gene sequence: CDR1 MNHNY, CDR2 SVGAGI (reference sequence). The CDR3: CASSYGLSNTGELFF. CDR3 coding DNA: TGTGCCAGCAGTTACGGGCTTTCGAACACCGGGGAGCTGTTTTTT.

This clone was observed once. The V and J genes are TRBV9 and TRBJ2-1; unclear D gene. Between the trimmed V and J ends, which lost 0 bases and 10 bases, there was a span of 5 bases. The germline gives CDR1 SGDLS, CDR2 YYNGEE. CDR3 length: 11 residues. This CDR3 reads CASSVGEEQFF. DNA of the CDR3: TGTGCCAGCAGCGTAGGAGAGGAGCAGTTCTTC.

The J gene is TRBJ1-2, the V gene TRBV5-1; 7 bases match TRBD1. CDR3 length: 15 amino acids. Per the germline V gene, CDR1 is SGHRS and CDR2 is YFSETQ. The V and J ends lost 0 bases and 2 bases, in that order; junction bases with no gene match: 4. This CDR3 is CASSLGQGGNYGYTF. DNA for the CDR3: TGCGCCAGCAGCTTGGGGCAGGGGGGAAACTATGGCTACACCTTC.

The chain is built from TRBV30 and TRBJ1-5, with a weak D call TRBD1 (5 bases). V shed 0 bases and J shed 1 base, with 16 bases lying between them. The CDR3 is made up of 17 amino acids. Germline V gives CDR1 GTSNPN, CDR2 SVGIG (reference sequence). This CDR3 is CAWSVPGPLGSNQPQHF. As DNA, the CDR3 is TGTGCCTGGAGTGTCCCAGGGCCTTTGGGGAGCAATCAGCCCCAGCATTTT.

J is TRBJ1-1 and V is TRBV5-3, with TRBD1 as a possible D gene (5 bases). TRBV5-3 has ORF status, its function being uncertain. V lost 0 bases and J 7 bases, leaving 10 bases between the germline ends. This CDR3 has 13 residues. CDR3 sequence (DNA): TGTGCCAGAAGCTTGGAGCAGGGAAGTGAAGCTTTCTTT. It codes for CARSLEQGSEAFF.